The entry below gives a single TCR beta chain sequence along with its context. The antigen it recognizes is unknown. There are no base qualities to consult, and no much larger clone falls within one base. Collaborating institutions collected whole blood in K2EDTA tubes following their own protocols. For TCRbeta analysis, collaborator samples were shipped as frozen whole blood, as isolated PBMCs, or as DNA extracted from either sample type. The sample originates from a study of blood T cell repertoires in COVID-19 (TCRdb year 2020). Some background on the complete study: Samples covering the acute and convalescent phases of COVID-19 were provided by collaborators in the United States, Italy and Spain. The repertoires were made available in a free public database intended to serve as a resource for research on the immune response to SARS-CoV-2. The sample metadata nearly always contained a de-identified subject ID, COVID-19 status, age in years and sex. HLA class I and class II types, where available, came from metadata supplied by the sample provider rather than from assay-based typing. The material from the prospective study consisted of cDNA or gDNA derived from T cells, B-cell-depleted T cells, or PBMCs. Deeply sampled blood TCRbeta repertoires from subjects exposed to, actively infected with, or recovered from COVID-19 were included in the dataset. Samples came from the ongoing ImmuneRACE study (first 160 participants) plus 1,254 subjects from 6 global collaborators.

Overall study results and their limits: Clinical and demographic metadata were provided uncurated, with the amount varying by source and participant.

The immunoSEQ Assay, a bias-controlled multiplex PCR, was used to amplify TCRbeta CDR3 regions from genomic DNA. Per the source publication's procedure: The number of nucleated cells in each sample was estimated by amplification of reference gene primers within the assay. To quantify the absolute abundance of each unique TCRbeta CDR3 rearrangement, sequence reads were collapsed and filtered. For each sample, productive Simpson clonality was calculated as the square root of Simpson's diversity index over productive rearrangements. This is the immuneACCESS table as TCRdb keeps it, with only in-frame sequences that have V and J called. A part of the clones is gone; compared with another copy, unresolved V genes explain less than half, and the rest is unexplained. V, J and clone size reflect that table, while D and trimming were determined from the DNA. Here the sample has roughly 26,000 clones; 85% to 95% occur a single time. About 4.1% of the sample rests with the top ten.

Sample: peripheral blood. The TCR sequence derives from a human donor with active COVID-19. The donor label of this sample is uncertain.

CDR3 region: CASSMTGTQNSPLHF. In nucleotide form, the sequence is TGTGCCAGCAGTATGACAGGGACCCAGAATTCACCCCTCCACTTT. The V and J segments used are TRBV6-5 and TRBJ1-6; TRBD1 agrees with 7 junctional bases. The germline V and J ends show losses of 5 bases and 7 bases respectively, and no gene match explains 8 bases of the junction. CDR1 is given as MNHEY and CDR2 as SVGAGI, both from the germline V gene. Taken from cysteine to phenylalanine, the CDR3 has 15 residues. Kept here is only the CDR3 DNA, which spans 45 bases and is read in frame from base 1.